The rows below give T cell receptor beta chains drawn from one sample of a study of PD-L1 blockade in urothelial cancer. Measured with immunoSEQ multiplex PCR; TCRdb has only the in-frame clones, and not every one. The profile covers 40,000 to 45,000 clones, with roughly 80% appearing a single time and more than 12% taken by the ten largest. The sample in question was PBMCs, obtained around atezolizumab (anti-PD-L1) treatment. These TCRs come from a man in his sixties with urothelial cancer. The CDR3 runs from the conserved cysteine through the conserved F or W. The D gene is left open where the match is weak. A clone size is listed for some rows: how often the clone was seen (once, few, many), or a class if it is expanded.

>TRBV5-5|NA|TRBJ1-1|NA
CASSLAPGALETEAFF
TGTGCCAGCAGCTTGGCCCCAGGGGCGTTGGAGACTGAAGCTTTCTTT
>TRBV10-3|NA|TRBJ1-2|NA
CAITRDTSNYGYTF
TGTGCCATCACCCGGGACACCTCTAACTATGGCTACACCTTC
>TRBV7-9|NA|TRBJ1-1|NA
CASSVPSVANTEAFF
TGTGCCAGCAGCGTCCCGTCTGTGGCGAACACTGAAGCTTTCTTT
>TRBV5-1|NA|TRBJ2-7|NA
CASSLTFLDEQYF
TGCGCCAGCAGCTTGACATTTCTGGACGAGCAGTACTTC
>TRBV7-2|NA|TRBJ2-1|TRBD2
CASSLQAPGLGGNEQFF
TGTGCCAGCAGCTTACAGGCCCCGGGACTAGGTGGCAATGAGCAGTTCTTC
>TRBV6-5|NA|TRBJ1-5|NA
CASGPTDNQPQHF
TGTGCCAGCGGGCCGACAGACAATCAGCCCCAGCATTTT
>TRBV10-3|NA|TRBJ1-5|NA
CAISEYNRGNQPQHF
TGTGCCATCAGTGAATATAACAGGGGCAATCAGCCCCAGCATTTT
>TRBV6-4|NA|TRBJ1-2|NA
CASSLSGAGGYTF
TGTGCCAGCAGTCTATCAGGGGCTGGGGGCTACACCTTC
>TRBV29-1|few|TRBJ2-7|NA
CSVSQESYEQYF
TGCAGCGTTTCACAGGAATCCTACGAGCAGTACTTC
>TRBV6-6|NA|TRBJ2-3|TRBD1
CASRPDRDTDTQYF
TGTGCCAGCAGACCGGACAGGGACACAGATACGCAGTATTTT
>TRBV28|NA|TRBJ2-3|TRBD2
CASTTSGSTDTQYF
TGTGCCAGCACCACTAGCGGGAGCACAGATACGCAGTATTTT
>TRBV4-1|NA|TRBJ2-2|NA
CASSLTNTGELFF
TGCGCCAGCAGCCTAACGAACACCGGGGAGCTGTTTTTT
>TRBV5-4|NA|TRBJ2-5|TRBD1
CASSPGQGTGRETQYF
TGTGCCAGCAGCCCGGGACAGGGGACAGGACGGGAGACCCAGTACTTC
>TRBV6-5|NA|TRBJ2-5|NA
CASGRGQMKVETQYF
TGTGCCAGCGGCAGAGGTCAGATGAAAGTAGAGACCCAGTACTTC
>TRBV6-6|once|TRBJ1-5|TRBD1
CASSYGTGIGQPQHF
TGTGCCAGCAGTTATGGGACAGGGATCGGTCAGCCCCAGCATTTT
>TRBV29-1|NA|TRBJ1-5|NA
CSVDYPRTVYSNQPQHF
TGCAGCGTTGATTACCCCCGGACAGTTTATAGCAATCAGCCCCAGCATTTT
>TRBV6-1|NA|TRBJ1-2|NA
CASSESRAEGYTF
TGTGCCAGCAGTGAATCGAGGGCCGAGGGCTACACCTTC
>TRBV25-1|NA|TRBJ2-7|NA
CASSPVSQGYNYEQYF
TGTGCCAGCAGCCCAGTAAGTCAGGGATACAACTACGAGCAGTACTTC
>TRBV9|NA|TRBJ2-3|TRBD2
CASSVLAGGPDTQYF
TGTGCCAGCAGCGTGCTAGCGGGGGGGCCAGATACGCAGTATTTT
>TRBV5-1|few|TRBJ2-2|TRBD1
CASSLGQGVTGELFF
TGCGCCAGCAGCTTGGGGCAGGGGGTCACCGGGGAGCTGTTTTTT
>TRBV9|NA|TRBJ2-3|TRBD2
CASSPRTSGTTDTQYF
TGTGCCAGCAGCCCCCGGACTAGCGGCACCACAGATACGCAGTATTTT
>TRBV28|NA|TRBJ1-5|TRBD1
CASSPPGQGNHQPQHF
TGTGCCAGCAGTCCCCCGGGACAGGGTAACCATCAGCCCCAGCATTTT
>TRBV11-2|NA|TRBJ2-5|TRBD1
CASSRTGAGQETQYF
TGTGCCAGCAGCCGGACAGGGGCCGGACAAGAGACCCAGTACTTC
>TRBV28|once|TRBJ2-3|TRBD2
CASSGDSGTTDTQYF
TGTGCCAGCAGTGGGGATAGCGGGACCACAGATACGCAGTATTTT
>TRBV5-1|NA|TRBJ2-7|TRBD2
CASSKTSGGHEQYF
TGCGCCAGCAGCAAGACTAGCGGGGGCCACGAGCAGTACTTC
>TRBV19|NA|TRBJ1-6|NA
CASSMHWGGKDSPLHF
TGTGCCAGTAGTATGCACTGGGGGGGTAAGGATTCACCCCTCCACTTT
>TRBV21-1|NA|TRBJ1-5|NA
CASSSGSGAQHF
TGTGCCAGCAGCAGTGGGTCAGGGGCCCAGCATTTT
>TRBV27|NA|TRBJ2-2|NA
CASSLGTVNTGELFF
TGTGCCAGCAGTTTGGGCACGGTGAACACCGGGGAGCTGTTTTTT
>TRBV28|NA|TRBJ2-7|NA
CASNRDTPYEQYF
TGTGCCAGCAACCGGGACACCCCCTACGAGCAGTACTTC
>TRBV28|NA|TRBJ2-7|TRBD1
CASSPLMTGGQGYEQYF
TGTGCCAGCAGTCCCCTCATGACAGGGGGACAAGGCTACGAGCAGTACTTC
>TRBV29-1|once|TRBJ2-7|TRBD1
CSVRDSYEQYF
TGCAGCGTTCGGGACAGCTACGAGCAGTACTTC
>TRBV19|NA|TRBJ2-1|TRBD1
CASGQGIYNEQFF
TGTGCCAGTGGACAGGGGATCTACAATGAGCAGTTCTTC
>TRBV7-2|few|TRBJ2-7|NA
CASSAPQTEISSYEQYF
TGTGCCAGCAGCGCCCCCCAGACGGAGATAAGCTCCTACGAGCAGTACTTC
>TRBV5-1|NA|TRBJ1-1|NA
CASSPLGSVTFEAFF
TGCGCCAGCAGCCCCCTTGGCAGCGTTACTTTTGAAGCTTTCTTT
>TRBV7-2|few|TRBJ2-1|NA
CASSSGLGDEQFF
TGTGCCAGCAGCTCGGGACTGGGGGATGAGCAGTTCTTC
>TRBV27|NA|TRBJ1-4|TRBD1
CASSTTGGRGEKLFF
TGTGCCAGCAGTACGACAGGGGGAAGAGGTGAAAAACTGTTTTTT
>TRBV6-5|few|TRBJ2-7|NA
CASSSGGDGYEQYF
TGTGCCAGCAGTTCAGGCGGGGACGGGTACGAGCAGTACTTC
>TRBV19|NA|TRBJ2-3|NA
CASSTGTPVTQYF
TGTGCCAGTAGTACGGGAACGCCAGTTACGCAGTATTTT
>TRBV5-4|once|TRBJ2-3|TRBD2
CASSPSGRSGGPSTDTQYF
TGTGCCAGCAGCCCGTCGGGGAGAAGCGGGGGGCCAAGCACAGATACGCAGTATTTT
>TRBV28|NA|TRBJ2-1|TRBD2
CASSPSGGTNEQFF
TGTGCCAGCAGCCCTAGCGGGGGGACGAATGAGCAGTTCTTC
>TRBV5-1|NA|TRBJ2-3|TRBD2
CASSQGLAGSTDTQYF
TGCGCCAGCAGCCAAGGACTAGCTGGGTCCACAGATACGCAGTATTTT
>TRBV6-1|few|TRBJ1-6|NA
CATQRADVGGSPLHF
TGTGCCACCCAGAGGGCAGACGTAGGAGGTTCACCCCTCCACTTT
>TRBV5-4|NA|TRBJ1-1|TRBD1
CASSSGQATGTEAFF
TGTGCCAGCAGCAGCGGACAGGCGACCGGGACTGAAGCTTTCTTT
>TRBV6-1|NA|TRBJ2-3|TRBD1
CASRGTGGGDQYF
TGTGCCAGCAGGGGGACAGGGGGCGGGGACCAGTATTTT
>TRBV5-1|NA|TRBJ2-3|TRBD1
CASMGQGALRDTQYF
TGCGCCAGCATGGGGCAGGGGGCGTTGAGAGATACGCAGTATTTT
>TRBV4-2|NA|TRBJ2-5|TRBD2
CASSQDPLAGGQETQYF
TGTGCCAGCAGCCAAGATCCGCTAGCGGGGGGGCAAGAGACCCAGTACTTC
>TRBV5-8|NA|TRBJ2-3|TRBD1
CASSEDGTGGTTDTQYF
TGTGCCAGCAGCGAGGACGGGACAGGCGGTACTACAGATACGCAGTATTTT
>TRBV29-1|NA|TRBJ1-1|NA
CSVQRGGTEAFF
TGCAGCGTGCAGAGAGGGGGCACTGAAGCTTTCTTT
>TRBV30|NA|TRBJ2-3|TRBD1
CAWKSRGTDTQYF
TGTGCCTGGAAAAGCAGGGGGACAGATACGCAGTATTTT
>TRBV5-1|NA|TRBJ1-4|NA
CASSLAVGGEKLFF
TGCGCCAGCAGCTTGGCAGTGGGGGGTGAAAAACTGTTTTTT
>TRBV28|NA|TRBJ2-3|NA
CASSLWTVYTDTQYF
TGTGCCAGCAGTTTATGGACAGTATATACAGATACGCAGTATTTT
>TRBV5-1|NA|TRBJ2-5|NA
CASSLGGTSRETQYF
TGCGCCAGCAGCTTGGGGGGGACTTCGCGAGAGACCCAGTACTTC
>TRBV11-2|few|TRBJ1-6|NA
CASSLANSPLHF
TGTGCCAGCAGCTTAGCGAATTCACCCCTCCACTTT
>TRBV9|NA|TRBJ2-2|NA
CASTPDYTGELFF
TGTGCCAGCACTCCAGATTACACCGGGGAGCTGTTTTTT
>TRBV19|NA|TRBJ2-1|NA
CASRGEGDEQFF
TGTGCCAGTAGGGGGGAGGGGGATGAGCAGTTCTTC
>TRBV5-6|NA|TRBJ2-2|TRBD1
CASSWDRATGELFF
TGTGCCAGCAGCTGGGACAGGGCCACCGGGGAGCTGTTTTTT
>TRBV30|NA|TRBJ1-2|TRBD1
CAWSVGTGERHGYTF
TGTGCCTGGAGTGTAGGGACAGGGGAACGGCATGGCTACACCTTC
>TRBV5-1|few|TRBJ2-1|NA
CASSLGDNREEQFF
TGCGCCAGCAGCTTGGGAGACAACAGGGAAGAGCAGTTCTTC